This T cell receptor (beta chain) is drawn from a study of Ad26.COV2.S vaccination and SARS-CoV-2 variants. In regard to this clone: The antigen is undetermined.

Sequencing was performed with immunoSEQ multiplex PCR; in TCRdb, only in-frame clones are kept and a portion is missing. The repertoire includes around 240,000 clones, 88% of them detected once, and around 11% sits in the top ten. Study-wide results and limits: Responses of spike-specific T cells (both CD8+ and CD4+) reportedly showed substantial breadth after vaccination.

Noted treatment: roughly 20 received Ad26.COV2.S at low or high dose, single or two shots; several received placebo; per-sample allocation not given. After the first vaccine or placebo injection, samples were drawn on day 63. The source is a person aged 18-65 years who received the Ad26.COV2.S COVID-19 vaccine or a placebo. This sample comprised peripheral blood, obtained in a trial of Ad26.COV2.S vaccine versus placebo.

The CDR3 DNA sequence: TGCAGCGTCTACAGGGGGCCCGGCACTGAAGCTTTCTTT. Residues: CSVYRGPGTEAFF. The chain has TRBV29-1 and TRBJ1-1, with TRBD1 identical over 9 bases. The CDR3 spans 13 residues. Germline CDR1 is SQVTM and CDR2 is ANQGSEA. V lost 6 bases to trimming and J lost 4 bases; unmatched junction nucleotides: 6.